This is a list of T cell receptor beta chains from one sample in a study of T-cell reconstitution after alpha-beta-depleted transplantation in children. MiXCR, applied by TCRdb to the PCR reads, yields one record per CDR3 protein. This table holds hundreds of thousands of distinct CDR3 sequences, around 14% found once. The sample consisted of PBMCs, taken before TCRalphabeta/CD19-depleted stem cell transplant. Receptors were obtained from a girl aged 2 to 9 with congenital amegakaryocytic thrombocytopenia, due to receive a stem cell transplant. Each CDR3 is given with its conserved first and last residue.

j_gene | v_gene | CDR3aa
TRBJ2-7 | TRBV12-3/TRBV12-4 | CASSFEGTNEQYF
TRBJ2-1 | TRBV6-1 | CASISISGHINEQFF
TRBJ2-1 | TRBV7-3 | CASRPGSGNNEQFF
TRBJ2-2 | TRBV12-3/TRBV12-4 | CASNPPTGELFF
TRBJ1-1 | TRBV24-1 | CATHGAGGYTEAFF
TRBJ2-2 | TRBV7-8 | CASSGDKNTGELFF
TRBJ2-7 | TRBV15 | CATSRDRGVSYEQYF
TRBJ2-7 | TRBV20-1 | CSARDRGLTIYEQYF
TRBJ2-7 | TRBV9 | CASSPFPRGLVGEQYF
TRBJ2-1 | TRBV3-1 | CASSQSGRGNEQFF
TRBJ2-7 | TRBV11-2 | CASSLGVNSREQYF
TRBJ2-1 | TRBV5-1 | CASSSGLALYNEQFF
TRBJ2-7 | TRBV5-1 | CASSTGTSGTYEQYF
TRBJ2-1 | TRBV20-1 | CSARDFVIHSGGPYNEQFF
TRBJ2-5 | TRBV11-2 | CASSPQGIVETQYF
TRBJ2-4 | TRBV12-3/TRBV12-4 | CASSLGPFLNIQYF
TRBJ2-1 | TRBV4-1 | CASSQEDMRDPARDEQFF
TRBJ2-1 | TRBV5-1 | CASSSPLLDNEQFF
TRBJ1-1 | TRBV20-1 | CSFSSVIGGTEAFF
TRBJ2-1 | TRBV3-1 | CASSPPRARRTSGRWGEQFF
TRBJ2-2 | TRBV10-3 | CAIAGQGPGELFF
TRBJ2-1 | TRBV6-1 | CASSVAINNEQFF
TRBJ2-3 | TRBV5-1 | CASSTSSGSTDTQYF
TRBJ2-7 | TRBV11-3 | CAILGAQRGYEQYF
TRBJ2-7 | TRBV29-1 | CSVELVNREQYF
TRBJ2-1 | TRBV28 | CASSYEGYGNEQFF
TRBJ2-7 | TRBV29-1 | CSVEDLAGKIYEQYF
TRBJ2-2 | TRBV6-1 | CATGTDNTGELFF
TRBJ1-2 | TRBV12-3/TRBV12-4 | CASSRDRVISGYTF
TRBJ2-5 | TRBV5-1 | CASSLASGRARETQYF
TRBJ2-7 | TRBV30 | CAWSKGLTAYEQYF
TRBJ1-5 | TRBV20-1 | CSARFADGIDQPQHF
TRBJ2-3 | TRBV20-1 | CSARSPGTDTQYF
TRBJ2-5 | TRBV12-3/TRBV12-4 | CASSQGRARTQYF
TRBJ2-1 | TRBV12-3/TRBV12-4 | CASTRHPLGQFF
TRBJ2-1 | TRBV29-1 | CSVSTSGLRYNEQFF
TRBJ2-1 | TRBV12-3/TRBV12-4 | CASSSGQAYNEQFF
TRBJ2-1 | TRBV24-1 | CATSDTDRYNEQFF
TRBJ1-1 | TRBV5-6 | CASSLAAERAFF
TRBJ1-4 | TRBV27 | CASSWGGSNEKLFF